This T cell receptor (beta chain) was recorded in a study of cytomegalovirus exposure and HLA in healthy donors. Study-level points and caveats: Listed as cytomegalovirus-associated were about 160 TCR beta chains.

There are 13 residues in the CDR3. V was trimmed by 0 bases and J by 6 bases, leaving 10 bases between them. Germline CDR1 is SGDLS and CDR2 is YYNGEE. Of note for this clone: Antigen unknown.

Libraries were prepared by immunoSEQ multiplex PCR; TCRdb keeps only in-frame clonotypes and omits some of them. The sample lists around 49,000 clones, 94% occurring once. The sequencing sample was made of PBMCs. This TCR was sampled from a woman between 18 and 29 years old in good health and CMV-seropositive. The chain couples TRBV9 to TRBJ2-7; TRBD1 might be the D (5 bases). The CDR3 DNA follows: TGTGCCAGCAGCGTAGGACAGTGGGGCGAGCAGTACTTC. Protein sequence: CASSVGQWGEQYF.